This T cell receptor beta chain was captured by sequencing in a study of T cell repertoires in cytomegalovirus infection. Study observations and caveats: Ex vivo, HLA-C-restricted CMV-specific TCR beta clonotypes prevailed over the rest of the response.

This clonotype was detected a few times. The antigen is unknown. TCRdb processed the reads anew with MiXCR; each CDR3 protein has one entry. The sample lists 250,000 to 400,000 distinct CDR3 sequences, 25% occurring once. The CDR3 sequence is 15 residues long. The V gene lost 2 bases and the J gene lost 0 bases, with 8 bases spanning the gap. Germline CDR1 MDHEN, CDR2 SYDVKM. The material was cultured PBMCs, obtained from culture after CMV antigen stimulation. V gene TRBV28 combines with J gene TRBJ2-4, with D unresolved. This sequence was found in a human donor in good health (CMV status not recorded). Some clones in this sample may be carry-over from other donors' samples. CDR3 coding DNA: TGTGCCAGCAGTTTACGGGTGTTAGCCAAAAACATTCAGTACTTC. It codes for CASSLRVLAKNIQYF.